These 5 T cell receptor beta chains were sequenced from one sample in a study of identical twins. TCRdb redid the calling of the 5' RACE reads with MiXCR, one entry per CDR3 protein. This table has some 500,000 distinct CDR3 sequences, 13% to 15% appearing once. Another study also made use of these data, one on yellow fever vaccine responses in identical twins.

The sequenced sample consisted of CD4+ T cells sorted from blood. The receptors come from a young woman in good health.

This clonotype was counted many times. V and J are TRBV7-9 and TRBJ2-2; 8 bases line up with TRBD2. The CDR3 runs 17 residues. CDR1 and CDR2 from the germline V gene are SEHNR and FQNEAQ (reference sequence). V lost 5 bases, J lost 5 bases, and 13 bases stayed unmatched. This chain's CDR3 is CASSPHSRAGDTGELFF. DNA for the CDR3: TGTGCCAGCAGCCCCCACTCTAGAGCGGGAGATACCGGGGAGCTGTTTTTT. Filled out from reference TRBV7-9 and TRBJ2-2, the complete variable domain reads DTGVSQNPRHKITKRGQNVTFRCDPISEHNRLYWYRQTLGQGPEFLTYFQNEAQLEKSRLLSDRFSAERPKGSFSTLEIQRTEQGDSAMYLCASSPHSRAGDTGELFFGEGSRLTVL.

Here the CDR3 reads CASSPRTGPHSSYNEQFF. For the CDR3, the DNA is TGTGCCAGCTCACCCCGGACAGGGCCCCACTCTTCCTACAATGAGCAGTTCTTC. The V and J genes are TRBV18 and TRBJ2-1, with 8 bases aligning to TRBD1. V lost 3 bases, J lost 1 base, and 11 bases stayed unmatched. The CDR3 spans 18 residues. Per germline, CDR1 KGHSH and CDR2 LQKENI.

This clonotype was counted only a few times. The J gene is TRBJ2-2, the V gene TRBV7-3; 11 bases match TRBD1. Germline CDR1 and CDR2: SGHTA and FQGTGA. J gave up 4 bases and V 0 bases, and 4 bases lay outside the gene matches. The CDR3 spans 17 residues. The CDR3 region is CASSLTTGQGVTGELFF. The CDR3 nucleotides are TGTGCCAGCAGCTTAACTACGGGACAGGGGGTCACCGGGGAGCTGTTTTTT. Complete variable domain (other parts from reference TRBV7-3 and TRBJ2-2): GAGVSQTPSNKVTEKGKYVELRCDPISGHTALYWYRQSLGQGPEFLIYFQGTGAADDSGLPNDRFFAVRPEGSVSTLKIQRTERGDSAVYLCASSLTTGQGVTGELFFGEGSRLTVL.

This clonotype was seen a handful of times. V is TRBV5-6 and J is TRBJ2-7, with 7 positions matching TRBD1. Germline trimming cut 0 bases from V and 4 bases from J; bases unmatched to any gene: 7. The CDR3 spans 15 residues. Germline CDR1 SGHDT, CDR2 YYEEEE. For the CDR3, the DNA is TGTGCCAGCAGCTTGGTGGGCAGGGGGTGGTACGAGCAGTACTTC. Its protein product is CASSLVGRGWYEQYF.

This clonotype appeared a few times. The genes are TRBV20-1 and TRBJ2-3, with D perhaps matching TRBD2 (5 bases). Trimming shortened V by 5 bases and J by 3 bases, and 18 bases separated the two germline ends. The CDR3 is 15 residues long. The germline V gene encodes CDR1 DFQATT and CDR2 SNEGSKA (reference sequence). The DNA for the CDR3 is TGCAGTGCTGGACGGGATATCCCGCGGACAGATACGCAGTATTTT. It yields the protein CSAGRDIPRTDTQYF.